This TCR beta chain was sequenced for a study of T cell repertoires in cytomegalovirus infection (dated by TCRdb to between 2019 and 2020). Describing the broader study: Donor HLA type was relevant to the analysis, as public TCR beta signatures indicated carriage of CMV infection together with the matching HLA type.

On the study overall, not on this receptor specifically: The ex vivo response was dominated by HLA-C-restricted CMV-specific TCR beta clonotypes, and the single most frequent clonotype in two of eight donors was supplied by these HLA-C-restricted clonotypes. Carriers of CMV infection plus the relevant HLA type were discriminated by the cumulative frequency of public TCR beta family members in the study cohort and in an independent roughly 380-donor cohort.

This sample was sequenced with an Illumina HiSeq 1500. The public reads were reprocessed in TCRdb via fastp at Q25 and MiXCR, keeping in-frame beta chains. For every CDR3 protein sequence, its rows merge into one entry that carries the most common genes and DNA. In this sample the table shows about 260,000 distinct CDR3 sequences, approximately 14% of which occur a single time. The top ten constitute roughly 8.7% of the sample. In regard to this clonotype: This receptor's antigen is unknown. No base quality information exists; no much larger clone differs at one position.

Compared with germline, V lacks 6 bases and J lacks 8 bases; bases without a gene match: 12. The germline V gene sets CDR1 to SQVTM and CDR2 to ANQGSEA. Reading from cysteine to phenylalanine, the CDR3 counts 14 amino acids. Only the CDR3 DNA is retained, 42 bases long and in frame from the first base. The clonotype originates from a human donor in good health (CMV status not recorded). Some clones in this sample may be carry-over from other donors' samples. The chain joins TRBV29-1 to TRBJ1-2, and 10 junctional nucleotides match TRBD1. Sequencing was performed on PBMCs. DNA sequence: TGCAGCGTGAACCGGGACAGGGGAGTAGGAGGCTACACCTTC. The resulting protein is CSVNRDRGVGGYTF.